This TCR beta chain was captured in a study of OX40 agonist ivuxolimab in advanced cancers. The wider study: Patients treated during dose escalation were battling hepatocellular carcinoma, melanoma, renal cell or head and neck cancer. The dose-escalation cohort was around 83% male, with a mean age of about 58 years, ranging roughly 20 to 90. Study-level findings and limits: Patients who responded partially at 0.1-3.0 mg/kg showed clonal expansion ranking among the lowest. Low normalized T-cell clonal expansion was additionally recorded for some nonresponders.

Germline-derived CDR1 and CDR2 are SGHTA and FQGNSA. This CDR3 region has 16 residues. V was clipped by 3 bases and J by 8 bases, with 20 bases between them. To note about this clone: Its antigen is not identified.

Assay: immunoSEQ multiplex PCR; the TCRdb copy retains only in-frame clones and omits some. This table holds 80,000 to 85,000 clones, around 84% found once. The sequenced sample was CD4+ or CD8+ T cells sorted from blood, obtained in a trial of the OX40 agonist ivuxolimab. This chain links TRBV7-2 with TRBJ2-1; D remains unclear. The TCR originated in an adult with an advanced solid tumor such as melanoma, head and neck, liver or kidney cancer. The CDR3: CASSLGILGLPHEQFF. The CDR3 region has the DNA TGTGCCAGCAGCTTGGGGATATTGGGCCTTCCCCATGAGCAGTTCTTC.